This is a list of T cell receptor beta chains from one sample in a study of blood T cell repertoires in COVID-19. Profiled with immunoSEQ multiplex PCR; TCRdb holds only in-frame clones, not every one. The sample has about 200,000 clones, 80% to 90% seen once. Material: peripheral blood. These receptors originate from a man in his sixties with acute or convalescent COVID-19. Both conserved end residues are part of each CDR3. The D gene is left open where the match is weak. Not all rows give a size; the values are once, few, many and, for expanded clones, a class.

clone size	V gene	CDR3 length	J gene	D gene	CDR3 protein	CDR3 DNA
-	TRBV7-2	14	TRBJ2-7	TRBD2	CASSVGTTVYEQYF	TGTGCCAGCAGCGTTGGGACTACCGTATACGAGCAGTACTTC
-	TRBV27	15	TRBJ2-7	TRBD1	CASSLLTGVGYEQYF	TGTGCCAGCAGTTTACTAACAGGGGTAGGGTACGAGCAGTACTTC
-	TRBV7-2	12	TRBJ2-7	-	CASSQDRLEQYF	TGTGCCAGCAGCCAGGACAGACTCGAGCAGTACTTC
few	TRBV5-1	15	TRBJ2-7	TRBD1	CASSPGTGGGEEQYF	TGCGCCAGCAGCCCAGGGACAGGGGGCGGGGAGGAGCAGTACTTC
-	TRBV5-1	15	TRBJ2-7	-	CASSFRGRPLDEQYF	TGCGCCAGCAGCTTCCGTGGGAGACCCTTAGACGAGCAGTACTTC
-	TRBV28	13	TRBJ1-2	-	CASSLNRAWGYTF	TGTGCCAGCAGTTTAAACAGGGCCTGGGGCTACACCTTC
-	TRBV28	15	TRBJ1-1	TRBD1	CASSFFGTGSTEAFF	TGTGCCAGCAGTTTCTTCGGGACAGGGAGTACTGAAGCTTTCTTT
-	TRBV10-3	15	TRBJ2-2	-	CAIREGGSDAGELFF	TGTGCCATCAGGGAGGGGGGGAGCGACGCCGGGGAGCTGTTTTTT
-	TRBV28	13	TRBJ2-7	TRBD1	CASSPGQGYEQYF	TGTGCCAGCAGTCCAGGACAGGGCTACGAGCAGTACTTC
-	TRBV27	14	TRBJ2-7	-	CASSPRGFPYEQYF	TGTGCCAGCAGTCCAAGGGGTTTCCCCTACGAGCAGTACTTC
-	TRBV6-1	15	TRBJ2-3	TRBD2	CASSEREGRKDTQYF	TGTGCCAGCAGTGAGCGGGAGGGCCGAAAAGATACGCAGTATTTT
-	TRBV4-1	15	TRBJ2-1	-	CASSQGPGLYNEQFF	TGCGCCAGCAGCCAGGGGCCGGGACTTTACAATGAGCAGTTCTTC
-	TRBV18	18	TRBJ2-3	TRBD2	CASSPRSHGLAGADTQYF	TGTGCCAGCTCACCTCGCAGCCACGGATTAGCGGGAGCAGATACGCAGTATTTT
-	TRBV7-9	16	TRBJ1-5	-	CASSADGGDGNQPQHF	TGTGCCAGCAGCGCGGACGGAGGGGATGGCAATCAGCCCCAGCATTTT
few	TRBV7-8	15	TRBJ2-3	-	CASSLGRQGTDTQYF	TGTGCCAGCAGCTTAGGGAGGCAGGGGACAGATACGCAGTATTTT
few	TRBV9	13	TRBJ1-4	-	CASSVVENEKLFF	TGTGCCAGCAGCGTAGTAGAGAATGAAAAACTGTTTTTT
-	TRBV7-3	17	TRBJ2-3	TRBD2	CASSSDRLAGVADTQYF	TGTGCCAGCAGCTCCGATAGGCTAGCGGGAGTTGCAGATACGCAGTATTTT
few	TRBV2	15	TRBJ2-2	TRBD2	CASSDGLARTGELFF	TGTGCCAGCAGTGACGGACTAGCGCGCACCGGGGAGCTGTTTTTT
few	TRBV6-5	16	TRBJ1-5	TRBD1	CASSSTTGGARQPQHF	TGTGCCAGCAGTTCTACGACAGGGGGCGCGCGTCAGCCCCAGCATTTT
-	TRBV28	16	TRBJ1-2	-	CASRALSAGEDYGYTF	TGTGCCAGCAGGGCCCTAAGCGCGGGCGAGGACTATGGCTACACCTTC
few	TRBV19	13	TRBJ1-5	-	CASSGQINQPQHF	TGTGCCAGTAGCGGACAGATCAATCAGCCCCAGCATTTT
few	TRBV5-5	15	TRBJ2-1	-	CASSLGLAIYNEQFF	TGTGCCAGCAGCTTGGGTCTAGCGATCTACAATGAGCAGTTCTTC
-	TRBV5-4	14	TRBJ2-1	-	CASSLRSSHNEQFF	TGTGCCAGCAGCTTGCGTTCCAGTCACAATGAGCAGTTCTTC
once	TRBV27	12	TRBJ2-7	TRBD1	CASSMDRGRQYF	TGTGCCAGCAGTATGGACAGGGGTAGGCAGTACTTC
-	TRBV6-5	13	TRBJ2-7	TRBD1	CAINRDRGYEQYF	TGTGCCATCAATAGGGACAGGGGCTACGAGCAGTACTTC
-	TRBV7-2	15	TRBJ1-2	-	CASSLAVGSPVGYTF	TGTGCCAGCAGCTTAGCGGTTGGTAGCCCGGTTGGCTACACCTTC
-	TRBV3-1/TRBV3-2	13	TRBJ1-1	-	CASSQVLNTEAFF	TGTGCCAGCAGCCAAGTCTTGAACACTGAAGCTTTCTTT
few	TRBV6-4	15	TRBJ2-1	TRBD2	CASSETSGSNNEQFF	TGTGCCAGCAGTGAAACTAGCGGGAGCAACAATGAGCAGTTCTTC
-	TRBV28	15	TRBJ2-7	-	CASSLSVGSSYEQYF	TGTGCCAGCAGTTTATCTGTCGGTAGCTCCTACGAGCAGTACTTC
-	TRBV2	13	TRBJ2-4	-	CASKPPPGNIQYF	TGTGCCAGCAAGCCACCCCCCGGGAACATTCAGTACTTC